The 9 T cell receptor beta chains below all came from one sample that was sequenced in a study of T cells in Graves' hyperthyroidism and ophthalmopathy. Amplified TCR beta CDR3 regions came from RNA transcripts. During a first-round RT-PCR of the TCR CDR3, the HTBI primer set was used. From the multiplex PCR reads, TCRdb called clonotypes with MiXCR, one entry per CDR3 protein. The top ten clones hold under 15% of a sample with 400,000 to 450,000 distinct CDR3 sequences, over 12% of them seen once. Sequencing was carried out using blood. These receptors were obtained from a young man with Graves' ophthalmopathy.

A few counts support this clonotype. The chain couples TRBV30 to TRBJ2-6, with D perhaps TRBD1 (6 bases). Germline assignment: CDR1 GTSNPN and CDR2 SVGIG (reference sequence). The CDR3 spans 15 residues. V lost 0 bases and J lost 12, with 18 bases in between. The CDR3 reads CAWSVPQGAWGVLTF. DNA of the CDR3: TGTGCCTGGAGTGTACCACAGGGAGCTTGGGGCGTCCTGACTTTC.

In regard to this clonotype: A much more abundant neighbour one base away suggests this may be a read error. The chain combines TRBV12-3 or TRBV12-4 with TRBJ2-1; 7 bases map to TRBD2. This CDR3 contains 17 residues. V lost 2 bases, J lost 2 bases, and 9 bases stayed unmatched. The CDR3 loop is CASSLSNSLAAYNEQFF. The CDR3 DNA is TGTGCCAGCAGTTTATCTAACAGCCTAGCGGCCTACAATGAGCAGTTCTTC.

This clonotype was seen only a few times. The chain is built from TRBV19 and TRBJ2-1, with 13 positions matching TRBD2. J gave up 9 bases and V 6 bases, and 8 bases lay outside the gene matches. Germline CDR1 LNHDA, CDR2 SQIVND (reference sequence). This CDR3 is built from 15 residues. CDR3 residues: CASRQLAGGPSEQFF. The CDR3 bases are TGTGCCAGTAGACAACTAGCGGGAGGGCCGAGTGAGCAGTTCTTC.

The CDR3 spells CASSVALAGDTQYF. Here the CDR3 DNA reads TGTGCCAGCAGCGTAGCACTAGCGGGAGATACGCAGTATTTT. This chain links TRBV9 with TRBJ2-3; TRBD2 agrees at 9 bases. Germline lookup yields CDR1 SGDLS and CDR2 YYNGEE. V was clipped by 0 bases and J by 5 bases; unmatched bases: 1. This CDR3 region has 14 residues.

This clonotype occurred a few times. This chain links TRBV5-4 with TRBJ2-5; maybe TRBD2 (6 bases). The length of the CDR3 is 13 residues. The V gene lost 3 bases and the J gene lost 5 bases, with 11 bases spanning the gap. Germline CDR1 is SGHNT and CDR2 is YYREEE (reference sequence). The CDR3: CASSSRGFETQYF. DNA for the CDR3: TGTGCCAGCAGCTCCCGGGGGTTTGAGACCCAGTACTTC.

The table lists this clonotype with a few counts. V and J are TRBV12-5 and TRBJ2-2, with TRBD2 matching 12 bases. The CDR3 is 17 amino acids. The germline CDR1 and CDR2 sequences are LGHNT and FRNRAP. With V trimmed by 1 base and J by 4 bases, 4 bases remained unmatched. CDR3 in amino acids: CASGLGTSGDITGELFF. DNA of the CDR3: TGTGCTAGTGGTTTGGGGACTAGCGGGGACATCACCGGGGAGCTGTTTTTT.

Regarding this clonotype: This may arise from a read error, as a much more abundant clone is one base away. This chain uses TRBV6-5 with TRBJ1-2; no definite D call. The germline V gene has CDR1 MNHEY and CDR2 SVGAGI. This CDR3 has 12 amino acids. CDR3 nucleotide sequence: TGTGCCAGCTGTTACTCGGAGAGGATCGACACCTTC. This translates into CASCYSERIDTF.

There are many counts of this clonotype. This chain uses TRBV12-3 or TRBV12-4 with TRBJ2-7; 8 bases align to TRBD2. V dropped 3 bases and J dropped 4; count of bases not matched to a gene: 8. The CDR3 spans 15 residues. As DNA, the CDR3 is TGTGCCAGCAGTTTGTCGGCGGGAGGCCTATACGAGCAGTACTTC. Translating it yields CASSLSAGGLYEQYF.

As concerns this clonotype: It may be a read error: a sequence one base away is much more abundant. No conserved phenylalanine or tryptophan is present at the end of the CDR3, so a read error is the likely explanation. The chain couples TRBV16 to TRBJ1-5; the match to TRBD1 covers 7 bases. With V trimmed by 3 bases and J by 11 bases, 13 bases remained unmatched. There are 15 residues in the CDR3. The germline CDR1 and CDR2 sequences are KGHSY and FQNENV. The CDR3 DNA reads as TGTGCCAGCAGCCATGAGGGGGACAGTTTACGGGCCCAGCATCTT. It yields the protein CASSHEGDSLRAQHL.